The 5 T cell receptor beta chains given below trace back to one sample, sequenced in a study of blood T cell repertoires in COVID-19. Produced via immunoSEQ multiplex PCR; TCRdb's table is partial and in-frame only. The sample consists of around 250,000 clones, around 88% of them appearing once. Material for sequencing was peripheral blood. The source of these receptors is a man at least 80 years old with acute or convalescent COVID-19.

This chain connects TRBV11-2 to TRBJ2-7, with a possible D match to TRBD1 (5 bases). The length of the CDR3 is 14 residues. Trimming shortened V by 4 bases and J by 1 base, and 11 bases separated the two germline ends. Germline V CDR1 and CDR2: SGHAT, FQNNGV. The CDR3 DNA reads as TGTGCCAGCAGCTCAAGGGGCAGTTCCTACGAGCAGTACTTC. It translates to CASSSRGSSYEQYF.

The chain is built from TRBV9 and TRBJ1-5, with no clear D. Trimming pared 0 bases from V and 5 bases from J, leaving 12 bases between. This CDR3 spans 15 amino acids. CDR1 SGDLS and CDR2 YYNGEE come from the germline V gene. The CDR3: CASSVAATEDQPQHF. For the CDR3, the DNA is TGTGCCAGCAGCGTAGCTGCCACGGAGGATCAGCCCCAGCATTTT.

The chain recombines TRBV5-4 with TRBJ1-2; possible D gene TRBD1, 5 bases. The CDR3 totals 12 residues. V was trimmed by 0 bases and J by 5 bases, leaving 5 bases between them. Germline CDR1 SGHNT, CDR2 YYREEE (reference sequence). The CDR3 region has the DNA TGTGCCAGCAGCTTGGCAGGGTATGGCTACACCTTC. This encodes CASSLAGYGYTF. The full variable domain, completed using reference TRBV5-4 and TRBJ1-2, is ETGVTQSPTHLIKTRGQQVTLRCSSQSGHNTVSWYQQALGQGPQFIFQYYREEENGRGNFPPRFSGLQFPNYSSELNVNALELDDSALYLCASSLAGYGYTFGSGTRLTVV.

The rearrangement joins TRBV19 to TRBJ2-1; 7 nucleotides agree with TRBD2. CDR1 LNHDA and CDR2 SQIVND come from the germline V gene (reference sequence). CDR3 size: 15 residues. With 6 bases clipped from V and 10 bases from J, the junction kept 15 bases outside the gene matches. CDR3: CASRRPGRSGGEQFF. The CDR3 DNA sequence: TGTGCCAGTAGGCGCCCCGGCCGGTCGGGAGGCGAGCAGTTCTTC.

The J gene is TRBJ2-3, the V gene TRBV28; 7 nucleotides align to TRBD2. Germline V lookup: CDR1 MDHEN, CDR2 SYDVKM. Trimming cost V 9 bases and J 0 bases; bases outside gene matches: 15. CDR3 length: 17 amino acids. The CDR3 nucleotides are TGTGCCAGTACCATCGCGGGGAGCGGGACTAGCACAGATACGCAGTATTTT. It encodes CASTIAGSGTSTDTQYF. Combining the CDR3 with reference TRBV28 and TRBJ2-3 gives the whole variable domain DVKVTQSSRYLVKRTGEKVFLECVQDMDHENMFWYRQDPGLGLRLIYFSYDVKMKEKGDIPEGYSVSREKKERFSLILESASTNQTSMYLCASTIAGSGTSTDTQYFGPGTRLTVL.